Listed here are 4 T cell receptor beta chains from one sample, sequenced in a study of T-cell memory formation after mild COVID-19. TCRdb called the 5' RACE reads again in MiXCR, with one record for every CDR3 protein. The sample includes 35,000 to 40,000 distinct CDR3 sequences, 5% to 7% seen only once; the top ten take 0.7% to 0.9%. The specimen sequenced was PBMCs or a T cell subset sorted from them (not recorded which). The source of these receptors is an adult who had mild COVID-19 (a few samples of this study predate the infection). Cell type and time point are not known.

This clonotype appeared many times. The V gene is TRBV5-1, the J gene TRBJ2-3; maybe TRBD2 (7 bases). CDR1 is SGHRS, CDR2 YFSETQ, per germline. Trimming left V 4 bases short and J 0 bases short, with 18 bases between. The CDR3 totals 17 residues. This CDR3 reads CASSPSRGGVSTDTQYF. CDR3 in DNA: TGCGCCAGCAGCCCCTCGAGGGGGGGGGTTAGCACAGATACGCAGTATTTT.

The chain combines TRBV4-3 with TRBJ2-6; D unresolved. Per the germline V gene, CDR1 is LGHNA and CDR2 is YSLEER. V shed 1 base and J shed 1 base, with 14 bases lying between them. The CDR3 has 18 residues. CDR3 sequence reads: CASSQGVVRGSGANVLTF. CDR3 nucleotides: TGCGCCAGCAGCCAAGGGGTCGTGCGTGGATCTGGGGCCAACGTCCTGACTTTC.

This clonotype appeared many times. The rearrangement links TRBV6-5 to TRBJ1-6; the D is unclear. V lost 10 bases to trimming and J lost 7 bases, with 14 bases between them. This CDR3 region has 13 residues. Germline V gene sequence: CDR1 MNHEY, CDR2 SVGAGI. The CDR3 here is CATGEQTNSPLHF. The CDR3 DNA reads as TGTGCCACCGGGGAGCAGACCAATTCACCCCTCCACTTT.

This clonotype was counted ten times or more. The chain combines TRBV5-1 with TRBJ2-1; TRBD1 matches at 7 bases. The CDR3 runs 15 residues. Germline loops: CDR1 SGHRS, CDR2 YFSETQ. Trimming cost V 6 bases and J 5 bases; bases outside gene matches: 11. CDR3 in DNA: TGCGCCAGCATCGCGTCAGGGGGAAGGGACAATGAGCAGTTCTTC. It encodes CASIASGGRDNEQFF. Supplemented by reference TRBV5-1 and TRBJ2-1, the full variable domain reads KAGVTQTPRYLIKTRGQQVTLSCSPISGHRSVSWYQQTPGQGLQFLFEYFSETQRNKGNFPGRFSGRQFSNSRSEMNVSTLELGDSALYLCASIASGGRDNEQFFGPGTRLTVL.